The 17 T cell receptor beta chains below were found in one sample sequenced in a study of cytomegalovirus exposure and HLA in healthy donors. Profiled with immunoSEQ multiplex PCR; TCRdb holds only in-frame clones, not every one. The sample includes about 200,000 clones, around 80% of them seen just once. Sequenced: PBMCs. Source of these receptors: a woman in her twenties or thirties in good health and CMV-seropositive.

The gene calls are TRBV11-2 and TRBJ2-7; D perhaps matches TRBD2 (5 bases). V lost 8 bases to trimming and J lost 6 bases, with 17 bases between them. This CDR3 region has 13 residues. Germline V gene data show CDR1 as SGHAT and CDR2 as FQNNGV. The CDR3 protein is CASARTVDREQYF. CDR3 bases: TGTGCCAGCGCCCGGACTGTCGACCGCGAGCAGTACTTC.

V and J are TRBV4-1 and TRBJ1-2; D is ambiguous. The CDR3 is 16 residues long. V lost 2 bases and J lost 5, with 18 bases in between. Germline CDR1 and CDR2: MGHRA and YSYEKL. This chain's CDR3 is CASSQWVRTVKYGYTF. The CDR3 DNA is TGCGCCAGCAGCCAATGGGTCCGGACTGTGAAGTATGGCTACACCTTC.

The rearrangement joins TRBV28 to TRBJ1-5; D ambiguous. The CDR3 sequence is 14 residues long. The V and J ends lost 2 bases and 4 bases respectively, with 9 bases between them. Germline loops: CDR1 MDHEN, CDR2 SYDVKM. The CDR3 sequence is CASSLGQPNQPQHF. CDR3 DNA sequence: TGTGCCAGCAGTTTAGGGCAGCCAAATCAGCCCCAGCATTTT.

This chain links TRBV28 with TRBJ1-2; 8 nucleotides agree with TRBD1. Germline assignment: CDR1 MDHEN and CDR2 SYDVKM. Germline trimming cut 6 bases from V and 14 bases from J; bases unmatched to any gene: 11. The CDR3 is made up of 12 amino acids. The CDR3 region is CASRPQGALLTF. The DNA for the CDR3 is TGTGCCAGCAGGCCTCAGGGGGCGCTTCTTACCTTC.

This chain joins TRBV2 and TRBJ1-1, with a tentative D call TRBD1 (6 bases). CDR3 length: 14 residues. In germline, CDR1 is SNHLY, CDR2 FYNNEI. With 3 bases removed from V and 10 bases from J, the gap between germline ends came to 18 bases. The CDR3 sequence: CASSDNRRGSPAFF. CDR3 in DNA: TGTGCCAGCAGTGATAACCGAAGGGGGTCTCCAGCTTTCTTT.

The CDR3 nucleotides are TGCAGCGTTACCCCCCCTGGGCGGGACCCCTACAATGAGCAGTTCTTC. Translated: CSVTPPGRDPYNEQFF. The V gene is TRBV29-1, the J gene TRBJ2-1; possibly TRBD2 for D (6 bases). The CDR3 contains 16 residues. V was trimmed by 5 bases and J by 2 bases, leaving 19 bases between them. Germline V lookup: CDR1 SQVTM, CDR2 ANQGSEA.

V and J are TRBV28 and TRBJ1-2; 7 nucleotides agree with TRBD1. The CDR3 is 12 residues long. V dropped 6 bases and J dropped 7; count of bases not matched to a gene: 5. Germline assignment: CDR1 MDHEN and CDR2 SYDVKM. CDR3 residues: CASSPGDSGYTF. CDR3 nucleotides: TGTGCCAGCAGCCCTGGGGACAGTGGCTACACCTTC.

CDR3 nucleotide sequence: TGTGCCAGCAGCCCCCGACTAGCGGGCAACGATGAGCAGTTCTTC. This sequence encodes CASSPRLAGNDEQFF. The J gene is TRBJ2-1, the V gene TRBV9; 10 bases line up with TRBD2. Unmatched junction bases numbered 9, after V lost 4 bases and J lost 8 bases. Germline CDR1 is SGDLS and CDR2 is YYNGEE. The CDR3 consists of 15 residues. Using reference TRBV9 and TRBJ2-1 for the parts outside the CDR3, the full variable domain is DSGVTQTPKHLITATGQRVTLRCSPRSGDLSVYWYQQSLDQGLQFLIQYYNGEERAKGNILERFSAQQFPDLHSELNLSSLELGDSALYFCASSPRLAGNDEQFFGPGTRLTVL.

The J gene is TRBJ2-3, the V gene TRBV7-2; D gene uncertain. Germline lookup yields CDR1 SGHTA and CDR2 FQGNSA. Trimming left V 5 bases short and J 0 bases short, with 15 bases between. The CDR3 is made up of 16 amino acids. The CDR3 DNA is TGTGCCAGCAGCCCCCACCTATCCTCTAGCACAGATACGCAGTATTTT. Its protein is CASSPHLSSSTDTQYF.

The CDR3 coding sequence is TGTGCCAGCAGTGTAAAACCCGGGACAGAGGGCAATGAGCAGTTCTTC. Translation: CASSVKPGTEGNEQFF. The rearrangement uses TRBV28 and TRBJ2-1; 7 positions match TRBD1. Unmatched junction bases numbered 13, after V lost 5 bases and J lost 6 bases. Germline CDR1 reads MDHEN; CDR2 reads SYDVKM. The CDR3 runs 16 residues.

The genes are TRBV11-2 and TRBJ2-7, with 9 nucleotides matching TRBD2. The ends lost 5 bases at V and 7 bases at J; junction bases unmatched: 9. The CDR3 extends over 14 amino acids. Germline V gene data show CDR1 as SGHAT and CDR2 as FQNNGV. Here the CDR3 reads CASSIYGTSREQYF. CDR3 coding DNA: TGTGCCAGCAGCATATACGGGACTAGCAGAGAGCAGTACTTC.

The chain combines TRBV18 with TRBJ2-5, with a possible D match to TRBD2 (5 bases). CDR1 and CDR2 from the germline V gene are KGHSH and LQKENI. The CDR3 runs to 14 residues. V was pared by 1 base and J by 4 bases, with 10 bases between. Written as DNA, the CDR3 is TGTGCCAGCTCACCACGGGAGATAGGAGAGACCCAGTACTTC. It yields the protein CASSPREIGETQYF. The full variable domain, completed using reference TRBV18 and TRBJ2-5, is NAGVMQNPRHLVRRRGQEARLRCSPMKGHSHVYWYRQLPEEGLKFMVYLQKENIIDESGMPKERFSAEFPKEGPSILRIQQVVRGDSAAYFCASSPREIGETQYFGPGTRLLVL.

This chain uses TRBV9 with TRBJ1-4, with D unclear. With 3 bases removed from V and 8 bases from J, the gap between germline ends came to 11 bases. CDR3 length equals 13 residues. From germline, CDR1 is SGDLS and CDR2 YYNGEE. In DNA form, the CDR3 reads TGTGCCAGCAGCGCCTATGGAGGCGAAAAACTGTTTTTT. The encoded protein is CASSAYGGEKLFF.

The gene calls are TRBV25-1 and TRBJ1-2; 12 bases line up with TRBD1. CDR3 length: 15 amino acids. Trimming took 4 bases from V and 8 from J; bases not matched to a gene: 8. In germline, CDR1 is MGHDK, CDR2 SYGVNS. As DNA, the CDR3 is TGTGCCAGCAGTGCATTCGGGACAGGGGGCCGGGGCTACACCTTC. The encoded protein is CASSAFGTGGRGYTF.

As to this clone: Relative to the germline gene, one junction end is altered; a read error may explain this. The chain combines TRBV20-1 with TRBJ1-2; D is perhaps TRBD1 (5 bases). The CDR3 covers 10 residues. Per the germline V gene, CDR1 is DFQATT and CDR2 is SNEGSKA (reference sequence). The chain's CDR3 is CSAGGPARNF. The CDR3 DNA sequence: TGCAGTGCGGGGGGTCCGGCGCGGAACTTC.

The chain combines TRBV6-5 with TRBJ2-3, with 7 bases that match TRBD2. V trimming: 2 bases; J trimming: 5 bases; junction bases outside the gene matches: 7. This CDR3 has 15 amino acids. The V gene's germline CDR1 is MNHEY and CDR2 SVGAGI. CDR3: CASSYNAGARDTQYF. The DNA for the CDR3 is TGTGCCAGCAGTTACAACGCGGGAGCTCGAGATACGCAGTATTTT.

The rearrangement links TRBV27 to TRBJ2-5, with D perhaps TRBD1 (5 bases). Trimming removed 4 bases from V and 5 bases from J, with 17 bases in between. The germline V gene has CDR1 MNHEY and CDR2 SMNVEV (reference sequence). The CDR3 has 15 residues. The CDR3 loop is CASSSGRMTEETQYF. CDR3 nucleotides: TGTGCCAGCAGTTCGGGCAGGATGACAGAGGAGACCCAGTACTTC.